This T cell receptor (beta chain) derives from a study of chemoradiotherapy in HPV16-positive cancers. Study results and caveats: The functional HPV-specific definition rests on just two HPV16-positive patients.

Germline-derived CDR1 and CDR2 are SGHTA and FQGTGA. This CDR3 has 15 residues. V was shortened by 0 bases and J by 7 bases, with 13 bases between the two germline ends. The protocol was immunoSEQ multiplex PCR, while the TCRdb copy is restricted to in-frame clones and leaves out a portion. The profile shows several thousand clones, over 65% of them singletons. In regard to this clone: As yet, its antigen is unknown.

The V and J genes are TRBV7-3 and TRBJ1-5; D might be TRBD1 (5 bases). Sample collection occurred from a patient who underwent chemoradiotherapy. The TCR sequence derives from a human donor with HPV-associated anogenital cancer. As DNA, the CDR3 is TGTGCCAGCAGCTTAACGGGGCAGGGCGTACAGCCCCAGCATTTT. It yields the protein CASSLTGQGVQPQHF.